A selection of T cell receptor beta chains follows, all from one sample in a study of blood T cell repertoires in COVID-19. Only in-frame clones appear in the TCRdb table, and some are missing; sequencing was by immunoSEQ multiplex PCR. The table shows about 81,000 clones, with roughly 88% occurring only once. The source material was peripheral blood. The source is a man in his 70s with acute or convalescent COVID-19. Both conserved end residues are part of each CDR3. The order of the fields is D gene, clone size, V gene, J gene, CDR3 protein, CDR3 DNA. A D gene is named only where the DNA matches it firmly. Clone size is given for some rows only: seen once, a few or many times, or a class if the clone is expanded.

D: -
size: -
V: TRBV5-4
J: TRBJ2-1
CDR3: CASSLALFSYNEQFF
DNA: TGTGCCAGCAGCTTGGCCCTTTTCTCCTACAATGAGCAGTTCTTC

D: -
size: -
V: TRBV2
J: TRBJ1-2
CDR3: CASNGVAGGDYGYTF
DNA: TGTGCCAGCAATGGGGTGGCCGGAGGGGACTATGGCTACACCTTC

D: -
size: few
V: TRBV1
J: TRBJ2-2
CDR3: CTSSIPGLTPSGELFF
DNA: TGCACCAGCAGCATACCGGGACTGACCCCATCCGGGGAGCTGTTTTTT

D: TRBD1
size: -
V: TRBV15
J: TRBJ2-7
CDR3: CATSRGTGAYYEQYF
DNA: TGTGCCACCAGCAGAGGAACAGGGGCCTACTACGAGCAGTACTTC

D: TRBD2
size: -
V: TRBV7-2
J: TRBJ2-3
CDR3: CASSLGLAGFSTDTQYF
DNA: TGTGCCAGCAGTCTCGGACTAGCGGGCTTCAGCACAGATACGCAGTATTTT

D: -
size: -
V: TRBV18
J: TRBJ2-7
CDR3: CASSQQDYEQYF
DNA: TGTGCCAGCTCACAACAGGATTACGAGCAGTACTTC

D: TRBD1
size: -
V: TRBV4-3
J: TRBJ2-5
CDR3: CASSQVVTGGGGETQYF
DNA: TGCGCCAGCAGCCAAGTGGTAACAGGGGGAGGAGGGGAGACCCAGTACTTC

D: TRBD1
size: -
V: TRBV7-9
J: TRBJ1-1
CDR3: CASSPRTGVNTEAFF
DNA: TGTGCCAGCAGCCCTCGGACAGGGGTGAACACTGAAGCTTTCTTT

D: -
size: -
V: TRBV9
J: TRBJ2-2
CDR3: CASSVVDLGRTNTGELFF
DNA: TGTGCCAGCAGCGTAGTCGATTTGGGGCGCACGAACACCGGGGAGCTGTTTTTT

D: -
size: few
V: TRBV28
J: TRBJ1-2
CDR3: CASSLRLQGVNYGYTF
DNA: TGTGCCAGCAGTTTAAGGTTGCAAGGGGTTAACTATGGCTACACCTTC

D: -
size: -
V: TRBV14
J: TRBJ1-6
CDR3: CASSRFGLQANSPLHF
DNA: TGTGCCAGCAGCCGATTTGGCCTACAGGCAAATTCACCCCTCCACTTT

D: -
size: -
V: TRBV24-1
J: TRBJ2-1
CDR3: CATSDRQRLDNEQFF
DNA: TGTGCCACCAGTGATCGACAGAGACTAGACAATGAGCAGTTCTTC

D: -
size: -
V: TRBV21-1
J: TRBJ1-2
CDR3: CASGQGDYGYTF
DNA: TGTGCCAGTGGACAGGGGGACTATGGCTACACCTTC

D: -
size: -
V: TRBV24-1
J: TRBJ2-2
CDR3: CATSDPSVGLNTGELFF
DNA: TGTGCCACCAGTGATCCCAGCGTCGGACTTAACACCGGGGAGCTGTTTTTT

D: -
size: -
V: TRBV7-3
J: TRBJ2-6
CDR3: CASSEAGPPVLTF
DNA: TGTGCCAGCTCTGAAGCGGGCCCACCCGTCCTGACTTTC

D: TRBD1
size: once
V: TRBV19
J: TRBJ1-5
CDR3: CASSKTTGGASNQPQHF
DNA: TGTGCCAGTAGTAAGACTACAGGGGGGGCAAGCAATCAGCCCCAGCATTTT

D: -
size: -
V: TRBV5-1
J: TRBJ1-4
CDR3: CASSLTGSTNEKLFF
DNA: TGCGCCAGCAGCTTGACAGGGTCAACTAATGAAAAACTGTTTTTT

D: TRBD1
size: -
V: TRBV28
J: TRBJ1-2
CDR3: CASSSGQAYGYTF
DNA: TGTGCCAGCAGTTCGGGACAGGCCTATGGCTACACCTTC

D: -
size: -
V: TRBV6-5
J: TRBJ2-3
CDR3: CASRKTMTSTDTQYF
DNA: TGTGCCAGCAGAAAGACTATGACTAGCACAGATACGCAGTATTTT

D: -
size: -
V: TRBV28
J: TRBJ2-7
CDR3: CASTLARAYEQYF
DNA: TGTGCCAGCACGCTTGCCCGAGCATACGAGCAGTACTTC

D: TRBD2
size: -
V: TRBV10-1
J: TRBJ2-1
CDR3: CASGAGGYEQFF
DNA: TGCGCCAGTGGAGCGGGAGGCTATGAGCAGTTCTTC

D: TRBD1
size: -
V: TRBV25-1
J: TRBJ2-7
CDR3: CATSAGGYEQYF
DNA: TGTGCCACTTCGGCAGGGGGCTACGAGCAGTACTTC

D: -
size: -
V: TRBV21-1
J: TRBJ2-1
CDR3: CASSKGGLAGREQFF
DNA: TGTGCCAGCAGCAAAGGGGGACTAGCGGGTCGTGAGCAGTTCTTC

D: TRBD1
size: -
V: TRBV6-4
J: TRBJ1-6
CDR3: CASSATGAHSPLHF
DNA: TGTGCCAGCAGTGCCACAGGGGCGCATTCACCCCTCCACTTT

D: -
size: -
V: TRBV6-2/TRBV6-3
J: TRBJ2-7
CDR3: CASSYLGKASYEQYF
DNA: TGTGCCAGCAGTTACCTCGGGAAGGCTTCCTACGAGCAGTACTTC

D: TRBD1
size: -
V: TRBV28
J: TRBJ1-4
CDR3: CASSSMGQGATNEKLFF
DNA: TGTGCCAGCAGTTCCATGGGACAGGGGGCTACTAATGAAAAACTGTTTTTT

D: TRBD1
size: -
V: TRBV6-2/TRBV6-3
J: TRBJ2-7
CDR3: CASSLRRTGGNEQYF
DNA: TGTGCCAGCAGCTTACGGAGGACAGGGGGTAACGAGCAGTACTTC